A single sample is the source of the 2 T cell receptor beta chains below, sequenced in a study of T cells after posttransplantation cyclophosphamide. A marrow graft followed busulfan-fludarabine conditioning, with cyclophosphamide on days +3 and +4. TCRdb keeps only in-frame clones here, not all; method: immunoSEQ multiplex PCR. The table shows 2,900 or so clones, with about 74% occurring only once. The starting material was PBMCs, obtained after allogeneic stem cell transplant with posttransplant cyclophosphamide. The receptors stem from a female patient aged 50 to 65 who received an allogeneic stem cell transplant from a related donor, was CMV-positive, and had no GVHD. A share of the T cells may be of graft donor origin.

The chain combines TRBV7-8 with TRBJ2-7; D is possibly TRBD2 (5 bases). With 1 base removed from V and 4 bases from J, the gap between germline ends came to 17 bases. This CDR3 has 16 amino acids. Germline-derived CDR1 and CDR2 are SGHVS and FQNEAQ. CDR3 sequence reads: CASSLGVDGIQYEQYF. The CDR3 DNA is TGTGCCAGCAGCTTAGGAGTCGACGGGATACAATACGAGCAGTACTTC.

The genes are TRBV15 and TRBJ2-2; the D gene is possibly TRBD2 (5 bases). The CDR3 covers 15 residues. Trimming removed 1 base from V and 3 bases from J, with 9 bases in between. Germline lookup yields CDR1 LNHNV and CDR2 YYDKDF (reference sequence). The CDR3 region is CATSRGRGDTGELFF. CDR3 nucleotides: TGTGCCACCAGCAGAGGCCGGGGAGACACCGGGGAGCTGTTTTTT. Supplemented by reference TRBV15 and TRBJ2-2, the full variable domain reads DAMVIQNPRYQVTQFGKPVTLSCSQTLNHNVMYWYQQKSSQAPKLLFHYYDKDFNNEADTPDNFQSRRPNTSFCFLDIRSPGLGDTAMYLCATSRGRGDTGELFFGEGSRLTVL.